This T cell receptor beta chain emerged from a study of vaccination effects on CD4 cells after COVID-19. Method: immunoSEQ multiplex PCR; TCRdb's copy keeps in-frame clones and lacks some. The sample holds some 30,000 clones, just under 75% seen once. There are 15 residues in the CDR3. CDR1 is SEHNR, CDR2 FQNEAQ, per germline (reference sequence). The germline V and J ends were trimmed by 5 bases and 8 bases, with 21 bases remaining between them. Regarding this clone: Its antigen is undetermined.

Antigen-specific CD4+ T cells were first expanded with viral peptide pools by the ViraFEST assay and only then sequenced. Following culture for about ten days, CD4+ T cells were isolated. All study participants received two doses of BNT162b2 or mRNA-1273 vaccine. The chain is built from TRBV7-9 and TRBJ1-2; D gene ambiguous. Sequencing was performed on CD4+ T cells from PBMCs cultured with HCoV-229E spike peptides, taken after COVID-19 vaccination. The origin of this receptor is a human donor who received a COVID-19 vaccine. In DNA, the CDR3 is TGTGCCAGCAGCCCCCCCCCGGCCCGCAAAGAGGGCTACACCTTC. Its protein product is CASSPPPARKEGYTF. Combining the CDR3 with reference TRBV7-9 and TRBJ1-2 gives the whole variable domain DTGVSQNPRHKITKRGQNVTFRCDPISEHNRLYWYRQTLGQGPEFLTYFQNEAQLEKSRLLSDRFSAERPKGSFSTLEIQRTEQGDSAMYLCASSPPPARKEGYTFGSGTRLTVV.